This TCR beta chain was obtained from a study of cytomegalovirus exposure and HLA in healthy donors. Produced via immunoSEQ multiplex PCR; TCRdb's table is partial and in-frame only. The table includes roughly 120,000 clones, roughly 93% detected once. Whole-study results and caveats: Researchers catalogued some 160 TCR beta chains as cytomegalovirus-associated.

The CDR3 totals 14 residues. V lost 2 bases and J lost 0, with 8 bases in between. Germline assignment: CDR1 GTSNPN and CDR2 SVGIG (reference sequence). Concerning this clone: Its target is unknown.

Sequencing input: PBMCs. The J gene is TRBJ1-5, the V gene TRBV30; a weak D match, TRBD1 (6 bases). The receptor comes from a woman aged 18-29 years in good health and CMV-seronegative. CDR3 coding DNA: TGTGCCTGGAGTAGGGGGAATAGCAATCAGCCCCAGCATTTT. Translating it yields CAWSRGNSNQPQHF.